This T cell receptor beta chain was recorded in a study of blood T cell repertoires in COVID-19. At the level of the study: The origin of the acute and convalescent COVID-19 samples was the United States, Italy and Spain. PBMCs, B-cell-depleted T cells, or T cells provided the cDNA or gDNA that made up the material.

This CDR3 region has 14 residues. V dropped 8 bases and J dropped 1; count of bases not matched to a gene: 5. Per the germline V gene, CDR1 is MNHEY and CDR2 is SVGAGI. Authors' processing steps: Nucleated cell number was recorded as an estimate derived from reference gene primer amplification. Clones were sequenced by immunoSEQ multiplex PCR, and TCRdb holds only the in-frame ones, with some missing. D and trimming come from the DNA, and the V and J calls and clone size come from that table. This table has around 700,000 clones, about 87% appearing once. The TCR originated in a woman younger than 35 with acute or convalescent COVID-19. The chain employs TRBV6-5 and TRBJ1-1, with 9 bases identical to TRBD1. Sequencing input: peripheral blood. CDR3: CASHRGQGNTEAFF. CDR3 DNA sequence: TGTGCCAGCCACAGGGGGCAGGGGAACACTGAAGCTTTCTTT.